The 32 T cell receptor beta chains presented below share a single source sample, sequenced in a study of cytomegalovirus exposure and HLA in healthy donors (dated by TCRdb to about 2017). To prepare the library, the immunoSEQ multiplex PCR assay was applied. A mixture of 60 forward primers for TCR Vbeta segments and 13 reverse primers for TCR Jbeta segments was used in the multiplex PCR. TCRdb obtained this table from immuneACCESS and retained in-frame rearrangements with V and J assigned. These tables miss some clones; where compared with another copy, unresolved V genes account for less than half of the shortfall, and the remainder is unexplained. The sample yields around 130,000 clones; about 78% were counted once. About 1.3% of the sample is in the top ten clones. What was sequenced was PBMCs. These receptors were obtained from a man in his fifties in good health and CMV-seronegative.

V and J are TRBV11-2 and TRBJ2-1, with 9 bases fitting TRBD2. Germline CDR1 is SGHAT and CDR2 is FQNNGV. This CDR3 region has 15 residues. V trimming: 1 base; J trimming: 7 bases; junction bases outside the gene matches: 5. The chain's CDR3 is CASSLGRGRANEQFF. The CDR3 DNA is TGTGCCAGCAGCTTAGGACGCGGGAGGGCGAATGAGCAGTTCTTC.

CDR3: CASSPLAGTYEQYF. The DNA of the CDR3 is TGTGCCAGCAGCCCGTTAGCGGGGACCTACGAGCAGTACTTC. V is TRBV11-1 and J is TRBJ2-7, with 8 bases matching TRBD2. The CDR3 runs 14 residues. After removal of 5 bases from V and 2 bases from J, the junction contained 5 bases not matched to a gene. CDR1 SGHAT and CDR2 FQDESV come from the germline V gene (reference sequence).

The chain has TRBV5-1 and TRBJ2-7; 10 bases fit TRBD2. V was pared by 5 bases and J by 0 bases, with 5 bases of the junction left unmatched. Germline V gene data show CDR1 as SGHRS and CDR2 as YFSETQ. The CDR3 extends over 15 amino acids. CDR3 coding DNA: TGCGCCAGCAGTTTATGGACTAGCGGCTCCTACGAGCAGTACTTC. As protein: CASSLWTSGSYEQYF.

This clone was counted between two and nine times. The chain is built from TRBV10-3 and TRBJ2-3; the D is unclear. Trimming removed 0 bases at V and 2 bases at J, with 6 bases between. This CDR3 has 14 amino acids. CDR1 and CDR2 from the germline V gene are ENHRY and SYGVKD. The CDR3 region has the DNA TGTGCCATCAGTGAGTCTGCGGACACAGATACGCAGTATTTT. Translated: CAISESADTDTQYF.

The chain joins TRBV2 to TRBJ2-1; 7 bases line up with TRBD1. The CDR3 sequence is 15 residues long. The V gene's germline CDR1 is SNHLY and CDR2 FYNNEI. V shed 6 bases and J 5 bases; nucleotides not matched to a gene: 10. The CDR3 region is CASSADRLGHNEQFF. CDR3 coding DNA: TGTGCCAGCAGCGCGGACAGGCTTGGCCACAATGAGCAGTTCTTC.

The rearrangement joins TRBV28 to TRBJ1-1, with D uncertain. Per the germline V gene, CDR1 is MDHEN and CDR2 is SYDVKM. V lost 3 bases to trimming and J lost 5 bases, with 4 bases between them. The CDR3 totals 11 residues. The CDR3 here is CASSFMTEAFF. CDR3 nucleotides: TGTGCCAGCAGTTTTATGACTGAAGCTTTCTTT.

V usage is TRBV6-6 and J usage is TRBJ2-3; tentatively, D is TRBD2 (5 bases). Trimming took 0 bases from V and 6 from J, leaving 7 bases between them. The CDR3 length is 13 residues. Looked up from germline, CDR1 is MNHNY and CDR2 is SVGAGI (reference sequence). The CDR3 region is CASSYSSGDTQYF. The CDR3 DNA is TGTGCCAGCAGTTACTCTTCGGGGGATACGCAGTATTTT.

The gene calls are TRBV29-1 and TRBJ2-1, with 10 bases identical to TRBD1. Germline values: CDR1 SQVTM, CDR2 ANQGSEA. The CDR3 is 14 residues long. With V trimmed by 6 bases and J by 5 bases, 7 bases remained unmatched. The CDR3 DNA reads TGCAGCGTGAAGGGACAGGGGCTCAACAATGAGCAGTTCTTC. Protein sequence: CSVKGQGLNNEQFF.

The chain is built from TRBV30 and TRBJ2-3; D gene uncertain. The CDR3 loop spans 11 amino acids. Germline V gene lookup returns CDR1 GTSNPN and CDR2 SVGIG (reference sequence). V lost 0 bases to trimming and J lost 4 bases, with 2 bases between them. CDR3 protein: CAWSVSDTQYF. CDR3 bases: TGTGCCTGGAGTGTCTCAGATACGCAGTATTTT.

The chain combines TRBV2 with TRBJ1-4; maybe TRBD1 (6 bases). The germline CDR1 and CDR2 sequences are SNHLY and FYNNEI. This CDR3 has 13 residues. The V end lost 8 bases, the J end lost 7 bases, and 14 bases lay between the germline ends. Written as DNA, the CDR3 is TGTGCCAGCTGTTACAGGGTGATTGAAAAACTGTTTTTT. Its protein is CASCYRVIEKLFF.

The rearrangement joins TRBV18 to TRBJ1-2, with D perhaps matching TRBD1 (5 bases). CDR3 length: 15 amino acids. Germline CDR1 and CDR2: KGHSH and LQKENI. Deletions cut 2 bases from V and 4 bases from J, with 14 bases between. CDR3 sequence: CASSPMEQGSYGYTF. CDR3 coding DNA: TGTGCCAGCTCACCAATGGAGCAGGGCAGCTATGGCTACACCTTC.

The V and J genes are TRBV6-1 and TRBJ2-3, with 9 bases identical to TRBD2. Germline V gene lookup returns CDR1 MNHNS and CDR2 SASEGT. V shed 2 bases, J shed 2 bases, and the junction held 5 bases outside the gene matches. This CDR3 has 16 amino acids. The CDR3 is CASSEWTSVYTDTQYF. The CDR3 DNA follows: TGTGCCAGCAGTGAATGGACTAGCGTATACACAGATACGCAGTATTTT.

CDR3 sequence reads: CASSYGLFNNEQFF. In DNA, the CDR3 is TGTGCCAGCAGTTACGGGCTATTTAACAATGAGCAGTTCTTC. The chain has TRBV6-5 and TRBJ2-1; no firm D call. From germline, CDR1 is MNHEY and CDR2 SVGAGI. V lost 2 bases to trimming and J lost 5 bases, with 10 bases between them. This CDR3 is 14 amino acids long.

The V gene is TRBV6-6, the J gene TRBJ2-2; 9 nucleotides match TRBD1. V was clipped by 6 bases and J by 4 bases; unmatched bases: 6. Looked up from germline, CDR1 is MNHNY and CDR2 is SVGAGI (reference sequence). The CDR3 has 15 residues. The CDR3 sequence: CASRRDRVGTGELFF. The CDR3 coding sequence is TGTGCCAGCAGAAGGGACAGGGTGGGCACCGGGGAGCTGTTTTTT.

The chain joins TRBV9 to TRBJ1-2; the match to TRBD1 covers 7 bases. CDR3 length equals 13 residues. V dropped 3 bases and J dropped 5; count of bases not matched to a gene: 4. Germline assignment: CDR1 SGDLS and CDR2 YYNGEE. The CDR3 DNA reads TGTGCCAGCAGCGGTCAGGGGGTATATGGCTACACCTTC. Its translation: CASSGQGVYGYTF.

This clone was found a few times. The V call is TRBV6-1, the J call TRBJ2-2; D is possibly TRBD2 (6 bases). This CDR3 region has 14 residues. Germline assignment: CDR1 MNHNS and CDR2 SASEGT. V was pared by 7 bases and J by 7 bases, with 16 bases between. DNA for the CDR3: TGTGCCAGCATCCGGTCGGGAGTAATCGGGGAGCTGTTTTTT. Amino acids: CASIRSGVIGELFF.

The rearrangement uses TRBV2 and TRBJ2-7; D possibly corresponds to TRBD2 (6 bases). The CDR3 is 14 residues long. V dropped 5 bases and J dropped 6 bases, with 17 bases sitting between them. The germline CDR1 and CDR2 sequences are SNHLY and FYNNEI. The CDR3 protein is CASSQSGLSLEQYF. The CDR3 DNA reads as TGTGCCAGCAGTCAGTCGGGACTCAGCCTCGAGCAGTACTTC.

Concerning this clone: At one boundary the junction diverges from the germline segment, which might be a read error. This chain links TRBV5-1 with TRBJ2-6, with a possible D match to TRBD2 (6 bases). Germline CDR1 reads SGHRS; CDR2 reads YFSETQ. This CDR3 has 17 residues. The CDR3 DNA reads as TGCGCCAGCAGCTTAGTCCCGGGACTTTCTGGGGCCAACGTCCTGGCTTTC. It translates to CASSLVPGLSGANVLAF.

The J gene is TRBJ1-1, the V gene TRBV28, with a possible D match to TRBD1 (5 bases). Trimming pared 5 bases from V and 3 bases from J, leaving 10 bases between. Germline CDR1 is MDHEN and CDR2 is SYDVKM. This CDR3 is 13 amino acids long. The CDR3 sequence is CASSPGGYTEAFF. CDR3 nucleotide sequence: TGTGCCAGCAGTCCCGGGGGGTACACTGAAGCTTTCTTT.

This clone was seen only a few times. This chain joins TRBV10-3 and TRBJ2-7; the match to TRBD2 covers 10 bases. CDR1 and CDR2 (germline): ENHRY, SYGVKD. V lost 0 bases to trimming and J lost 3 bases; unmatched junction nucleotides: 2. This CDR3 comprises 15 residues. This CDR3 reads CAISESRTSGYEQYF. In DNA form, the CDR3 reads TGTGCCATCAGTGAGTCCCGGACTAGCGGCTACGAGCAGTACTTC.

CDR3 protein: CASSGGASGAHLKNIQYF. The CDR3 region has the DNA TGTGCCAGCAGCGGGGGAGCTAGCGGAGCCCACCTCAAAAACATTCAGTACTTC. The V and J genes are TRBV5-4 and TRBJ2-4; 7 bases match TRBD2. CDR1 and CDR2 (germline): SGHNT, YYREEE (reference sequence). The CDR3 is made up of 18 amino acids. V trimming: 4 bases; J trimming: 3 bases; junction bases outside the gene matches: 16.

The CDR3 region has the DNA TGTGCCAGCAGCCATTGGACAGGGGGCGCCCCGGGTAATGAAAAACTGTTTTTT. It specifies CASSHWTGGAPGNEKLFF. The chain joins TRBV14 to TRBJ1-4; 11 bases map to TRBD1. In germline, CDR1 is SGHDN, CDR2 FVKESK. This CDR3 comprises 18 residues. The junction had 10 bases not matched to a gene; V was cut back by 3 bases and J by 4 bases.

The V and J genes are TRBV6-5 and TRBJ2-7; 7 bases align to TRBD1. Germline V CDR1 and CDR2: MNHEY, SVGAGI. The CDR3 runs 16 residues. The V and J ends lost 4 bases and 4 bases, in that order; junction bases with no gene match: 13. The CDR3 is CASSSRATGKAYEQYF. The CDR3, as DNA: TGTGCCAGCAGTTCCCGCGCGACAGGGAAGGCGTACGAGCAGTACTTC.

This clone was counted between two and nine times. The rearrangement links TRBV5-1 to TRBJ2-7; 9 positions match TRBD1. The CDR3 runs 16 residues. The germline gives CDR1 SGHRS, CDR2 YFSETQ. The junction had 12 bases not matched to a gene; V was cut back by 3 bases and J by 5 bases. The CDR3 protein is CASSSKSGTGLDEQYF. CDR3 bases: TGCGCCAGCAGCTCGAAATCCGGGACAGGGCTAGACGAGCAGTACTTC.

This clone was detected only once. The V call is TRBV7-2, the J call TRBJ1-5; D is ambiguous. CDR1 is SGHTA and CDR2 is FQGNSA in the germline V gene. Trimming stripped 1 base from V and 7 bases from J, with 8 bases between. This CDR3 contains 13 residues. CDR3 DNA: TGTGCCAGCAGCTTAGTCGGAGTCCAGCCCCAGCATTTT. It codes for CASSLVGVQPQHF.

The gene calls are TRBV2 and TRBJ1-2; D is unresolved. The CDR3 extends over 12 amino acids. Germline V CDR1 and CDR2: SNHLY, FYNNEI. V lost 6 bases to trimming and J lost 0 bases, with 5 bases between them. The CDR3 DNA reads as TGTGCCAGCAGCGTTACTAACTATGGCTACACCTTC. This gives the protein CASSVTNYGYTF.

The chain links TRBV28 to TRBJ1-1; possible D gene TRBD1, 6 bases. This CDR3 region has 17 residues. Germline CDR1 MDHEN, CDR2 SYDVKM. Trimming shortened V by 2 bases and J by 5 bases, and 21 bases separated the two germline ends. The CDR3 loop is CASSLPRTVPELTEAFF. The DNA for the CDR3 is TGTGCCAGCAGTTTACCCCGGACAGTTCCAGAGCTTACTGAAGCTTTCTTT.

CDR3 DNA sequence: TGCGCCAGCGGGCCGGGACAGACAACTAATGAAAAACTGTTTTTT. This sequence encodes CASGPGQTTNEKLFF. The chain couples TRBV5-1 to TRBJ1-4, with 7 nucleotides matching TRBD1. This CDR3 has 15 residues. V lost 7 bases and J lost 0; bases outside the gene matches: 6. Germline CDR1 is SGHRS and CDR2 is YFSETQ.

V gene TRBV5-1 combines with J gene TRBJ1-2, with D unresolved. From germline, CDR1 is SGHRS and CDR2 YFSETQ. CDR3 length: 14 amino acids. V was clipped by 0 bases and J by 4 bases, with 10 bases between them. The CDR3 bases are TGCGCCAGCAGCTTGGAACAGCCCAGCTATGGCTACACCTTC. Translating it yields CASSLEQPSYGYTF.

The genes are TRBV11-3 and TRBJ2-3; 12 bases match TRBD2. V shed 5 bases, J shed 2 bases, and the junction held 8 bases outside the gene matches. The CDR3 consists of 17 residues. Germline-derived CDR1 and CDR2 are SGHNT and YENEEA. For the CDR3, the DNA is TGTGCCAGCAGCAAAGGGACTAGCGGGCTCCACACAGATACGCAGTATTTT. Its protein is CASSKGTSGLHTDTQYF.

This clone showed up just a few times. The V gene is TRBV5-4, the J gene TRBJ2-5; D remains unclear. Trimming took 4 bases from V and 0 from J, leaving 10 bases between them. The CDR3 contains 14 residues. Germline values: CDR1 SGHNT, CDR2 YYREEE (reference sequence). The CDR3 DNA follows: TGTGCCAGCAGCCCCCGGCGGAACCAAGAGACCCAGTACTTC. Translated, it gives CASSPRRNQETQYF.

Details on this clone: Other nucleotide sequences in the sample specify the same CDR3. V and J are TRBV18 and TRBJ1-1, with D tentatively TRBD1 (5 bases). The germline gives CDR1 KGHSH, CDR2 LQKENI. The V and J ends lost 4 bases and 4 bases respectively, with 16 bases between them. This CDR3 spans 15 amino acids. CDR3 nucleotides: TGTGCCAGCTCACTTAGTACGGGGGATTCCACTGAAGCTTTCTTT. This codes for CASSLSTGDSTEAFF.